This T cell receptor (beta chain) was recorded in a study of blood T cell repertoires in COVID-19. At the level of the study: Sources were T cells, B-cell-depleted T cells, or PBMCs; the material itself was cDNA or gDNA.

Per the original data handling: Nucleated cell counts were estimated from reference gene primer amplification. Some clones are missing from TCRdb's copy, which holds only in-frame ones; the method was immunoSEQ multiplex PCR. The V and J calls and clone size were taken over from that table, and D and trimming were inferred from the DNA. Here the sample spans 100,000 to 150,000 clones, 70% to 90% being singletons. This CDR3 is built from 15 residues. Trimming took off 6 bases at V and 1 base at J, with 12 bases between the two ends. Per germline, CDR1 SGHTA and CDR2 FQGTGA. This TCR came from a woman aged 45-65 years with active or convalescent COVID-19. The J gene is TRBJ2-2, the V gene TRBV7-3; weak D call: TRBD2 (5 bases). Sequenced sample: peripheral blood. The CDR3 nucleotides read TGTGCCAGCAGTCAGGACGGGGTGAACACCGGGGAGCTGTTTTTT. Protein sequence: CASSQDGVNTGELFF.